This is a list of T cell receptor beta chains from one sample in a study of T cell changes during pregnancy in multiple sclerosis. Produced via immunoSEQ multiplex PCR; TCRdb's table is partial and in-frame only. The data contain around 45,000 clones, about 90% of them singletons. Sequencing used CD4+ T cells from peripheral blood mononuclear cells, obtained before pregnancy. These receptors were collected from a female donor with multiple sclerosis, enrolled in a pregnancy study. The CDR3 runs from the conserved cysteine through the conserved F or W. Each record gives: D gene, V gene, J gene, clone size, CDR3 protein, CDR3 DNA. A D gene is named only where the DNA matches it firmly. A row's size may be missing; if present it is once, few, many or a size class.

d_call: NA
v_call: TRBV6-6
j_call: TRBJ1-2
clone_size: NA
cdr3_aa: CASSPQGIYGYTF
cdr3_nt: TGTGCCAGCAGCCCCCAGGGGATCTATGGCTACACCTTC

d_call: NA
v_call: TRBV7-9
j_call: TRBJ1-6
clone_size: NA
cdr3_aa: CASSLRGRRSNSPLHF
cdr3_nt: TGTGCCAGCAGCTTAAGAGGACGGAGGTCCAATTCACCCCTCCACTTT

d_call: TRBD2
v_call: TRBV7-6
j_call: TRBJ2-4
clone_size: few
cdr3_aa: CASSLGGLAGRAPNIQYF
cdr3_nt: TGTGCCAGCAGCTTAGGTGGACTAGCGGGGAGGGCCCCAAACATTCAGTACTTC

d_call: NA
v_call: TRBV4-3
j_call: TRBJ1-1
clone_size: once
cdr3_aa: CASSQDGQGPSEAFF
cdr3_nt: TGCGCCAGCAGCCAAGATGGGCAGGGGCCCTCGGAAGCTTTCTTT

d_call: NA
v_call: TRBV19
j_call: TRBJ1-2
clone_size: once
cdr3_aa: CASSIMVVSSDGYTF
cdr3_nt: TGTGCCAGTAGTATAATGGTCGTGAGTTCGGATGGCTACACCTTC

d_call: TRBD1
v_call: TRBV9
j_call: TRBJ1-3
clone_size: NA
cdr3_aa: CASSPTGTAGNTIYF
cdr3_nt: TGTGCCAGCAGCCCAACCGGGACAGCTGGAAACACCATATATTTT

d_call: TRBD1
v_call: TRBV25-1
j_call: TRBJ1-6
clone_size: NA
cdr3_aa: CASRATGLNSPLHF
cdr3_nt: TGTGCCAGCAGAGCGACAGGGTTAAATTCACCCCTCCACTTT

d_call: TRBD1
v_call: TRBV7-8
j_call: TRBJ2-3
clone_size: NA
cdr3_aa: CASSPEGARADTQYF
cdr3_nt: TGTGCCAGCAGCCCCGAGGGGGCGCGAGCAGATACGCAGTATTTT

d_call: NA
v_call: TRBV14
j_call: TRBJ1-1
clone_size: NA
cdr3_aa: CASSHRAGAGYTEAFF
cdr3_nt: TGTGCCAGCAGCCACCGGGCAGGGGCCGGGTACACTGAAGCTTTCTTT

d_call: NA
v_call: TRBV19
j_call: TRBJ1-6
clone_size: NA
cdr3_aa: CASSSPQGDSYNSPLHF
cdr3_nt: TGTGCCAGTAGTTCTCCACAGGGCGACTCCTATAATTCACCCCTCCACTTT